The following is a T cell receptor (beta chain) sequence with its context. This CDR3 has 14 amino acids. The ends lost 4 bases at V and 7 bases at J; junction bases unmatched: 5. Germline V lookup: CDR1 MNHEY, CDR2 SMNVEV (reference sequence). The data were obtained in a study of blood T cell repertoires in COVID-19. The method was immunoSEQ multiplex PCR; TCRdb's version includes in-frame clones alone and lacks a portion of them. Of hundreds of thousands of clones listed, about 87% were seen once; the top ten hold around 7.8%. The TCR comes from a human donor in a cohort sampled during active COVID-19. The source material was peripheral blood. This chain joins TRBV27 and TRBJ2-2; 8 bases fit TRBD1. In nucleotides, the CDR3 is TGTGCCAGCAGTTCCAGGGGGCCTGGCGGGGAGCTGTTTTTT. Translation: CASSSRGPGGELFF.